These 3 T cell receptor beta chains originate from one sample sequenced in a study of T cells expressing NK-cell markers. TCRdb reprocessed the 5' RACE reads, keeping one entry per CDR3 protein, no DNA. This sample's clone table lists 550,000 or so distinct CDR3 sequences. The sample was blood T cells: a sorted CD56 or NKG2C T cell subset, CD4+ or CD8+ T cells, or bulk PBMC T cells (not recorded which). Receptor source: a man younger than 30 in good health.

CDR3 amino acids: CASRVAGTSGSISNEQFF. V gene TRBV12-3 or TRBV12-4 combines with J gene TRBJ2-1; TCRdb reports TRBD2, a call that lacks DNA to check it against. The CDR3 runs to 18 residues.

This chain uses TRBV9 with TRBJ2-2; TCRdb returns TRBD2, unconfirmable since there is no DNA. Per germline, CDR1 SGDLS and CDR2 YYNGEE. The CDR3 is made up of 20 amino acids. CDR3 loop: CASSVGLGQRLAGVSGELFF.

V is TRBV28 and J is TRBJ2-3. CDR3 length equals 12 residues. CDR1 and CDR2 (germline): MDHEN, SYDVKM. The CDR3 loop is CASSLFDDTQYF.